The present TCR beta chain was sequenced within a study of pediatric ulcerative colitis. Sequenced by immunoSEQ multiplex PCR; TCRdb stores in-frame clones only, minus some. Altogether approximately 30,000 clones are present, approximately 78% being singletons, with the ten largest covering approximately 4%. Germline values: CDR1 SGHVS, CDR2 FNYEAQ. After removal of 8 bases from V and 7 bases from J, the junction contained 8 bases not matched to a gene. CDR3 size: 13 residues. The source of this sequence is a boy aged 10-17 years with severe ulcerative colitis. Source material: blood. J is TRBJ2-1 and V is TRBV7-6; 7 positions agree with TRBD2. The DNA of the CDR3 is TGTGCCAGCGGGGGGGAACATGAGAATGAGCAGTTCTTC. Amino acids: CASGGEHENEQFF.